This T cell receptor (beta chain) was sequenced for a study of T cells in Graves' hyperthyroidism and ophthalmopathy. Comment on this clonotype: The target antigen is unknown.

Trimming stripped 1 base from V and 0 bases from J, with 7 bases between. The CDR3 runs 15 residues. Germline V gene data show CDR1 as MGHRA and CDR2 as YSYEKL. Study findings and constraints: The model predicted ophthalmopathy a median around 6 months before onset. Most clonotypes that expanded in the thyroid above 0.001 also showed up in blood.

Amplification targeted TCR beta CDR3 regions from RNA transcripts. Researchers ran a first-round RT-PCR on the TCR CDR3 using the HTBI primer set. TCRdb reprocessed the multiplex PCR reads via MiXCR and lists one record per CDR3 protein. The sample lists a few hundred thousand distinct CDR3 sequences; about an eighth were seen once. This clonotype was sampled from a woman in her forties with Graves' ophthalmopathy. Specimen: blood. The rearrangement joins TRBV4-1 to TRBJ1-3; D uncertain. DNA for the CDR3: TGCGCCAGCAGCCAAGGCAAAAGCTCTGGAAACACCATATATTTT. Translating gives CASSQGKSSGNTIYF.